The 8 T cell receptor beta chains in this list originate from one sample, sequenced in a study of control samples from healthy donors and cancer patients. Sequencing was performed with immunoSEQ multiplex PCR; in TCRdb, only in-frame clones are kept and a portion is missing. The sample lists about 92,000 clones; more than 75% were seen once. Sequenced input: blood. The receptors were gathered from a woman aged 60-70 years in good health.

The rearrangement joins TRBV12-5 to TRBJ2-7; D may be TRBD2 (6 bases). V was clipped by 1 base and J by 5 bases, with 12 bases between them. Germline CDR1 LGHNT, CDR2 FRNRAP. CDR3 length equals 14 residues. The DNA of the CDR3 is TGTGCTAGTGGTTTGGAAGGACTATTCGACGAGCAGTACTTC. As protein: CASGLEGLFDEQYF. Full variable domain (missing parts from reference TRBV12-5 and TRBJ2-7): DARVTQTPRHKVTEMGQEVTMRCQPILGHNTVFWYRQTMMQGLELLAYFRNRAPLDDSGMPKDRFSAEMPDATLATLKIQPSEPRDSAVYFCASGLEGLFDEQYFGPGTRLTVT.

The chain recombines TRBV4-2 with TRBJ1-1, with D perhaps matching TRBD1 (6 bases). CDR3 length equals 16 residues. Germline CDR1 reads LGHNA; CDR2 reads YNFKEQ. The V end lost 0 bases, the J end lost 4 bases, and 15 bases lay between the germline ends. CDR3 bases: TGTGCCAGCAGCCAAGATTACGGGGGCGGCGGCACTGAAGCTTTCTTT. This sequence encodes CASSQDYGGGGTEAFF.

The chain carries TRBV18 and TRBJ1-5; D not resolved. The CDR3 extends over 15 amino acids. Germline lookup yields CDR1 KGHSH and CDR2 LQKENI. V lost 2 bases and J 1 base, leaving 9 bases between the germline ends. The CDR3 region has the DNA TGTGCCAGCTCACCAGGCTCGGGGAGCAATCAGCCCCAGCATTTT. Protein: CASSPGSGSNQPQHF.

The chain recombines TRBV6-5 with TRBJ1-4; D is ambiguous. The CDR3 runs 15 residues. Germline CDR1 reads MNHEY; CDR2 reads SVGAGI. Trimming stripped 5 bases from V and 6 bases from J, with 16 bases between. CDR3 in amino acids: CASSPVGSSYEKLFF. In DNA form, the CDR3 reads TGTGCCAGCAGTCCCGTGGGCTCTTCATATGAAAAACTGTTTTTT.

The chain uses TRBV14 and TRBJ2-1; D is possibly TRBD1 (6 bases). Germline assignment: CDR1 SGHDN and CDR2 FVKESK. The CDR3 covers 12 residues. Trimming took off 8 bases at V and 3 bases at J, with 8 bases between the two ends. This CDR3 reads CASAGVYNEQFF. The CDR3 DNA is TGTGCCAGCGCAGGGGTCTACAATGAGCAGTTCTTC.

The chain carries TRBV5-1 and TRBJ1-1; possible D gene TRBD1, 5 bases. The CDR3 covers 16 residues. CDR1 and CDR2 (germline): SGHRS, YFSETQ. V was pared by 0 bases and J by 1 base, with 13 bases between. CDR3 nucleotides: TGCGCCAGCAGCTTGGGGGTGGCAGGGAGGAACACTGAAGCTTTCTTT. This gives the protein CASSLGVAGRNTEAFF.

The genes are TRBV5-1 and TRBJ2-7; unclear D gene. Per germline, CDR1 SGHRS and CDR2 YFSETQ. CDR3 length: 14 residues. Trimming took 0 bases from V and 6 from J, leaving 13 bases between them. The CDR3 DNA reads as TGCGCCAGCAGCTTGGTTGGTGAAGGCTCCGAGCAGTACTTC. It specifies CASSLVGEGSEQYF. The full variable domain, its missing parts supplied by reference TRBV5-1 and TRBJ2-7, is KAGVTQTPRYLIKTRGQQVTLSCSPISGHRSVSWYQQTPGQGLQFLFEYFSETQRNKGNFPGRFSGRQFSNSRSEMNVSTLELGDSALYLCASSLVGEGSEQYFGPGTRLTVT.

The V call is TRBV5-6, the J call TRBJ2-7; 7 bases map to TRBD1. CDR1 and CDR2 (germline): SGHDT, YYEEEE. The CDR3 runs to 14 residues. Losses at the gene ends were 2 bases for V and 4 bases for J; bases not matched to a gene: 6. Here the CDR3 reads CASSLLDRIYEQYF. For the CDR3, the DNA is TGTGCCAGCAGCTTACTGGACAGGATATACGAGCAGTACTTC.